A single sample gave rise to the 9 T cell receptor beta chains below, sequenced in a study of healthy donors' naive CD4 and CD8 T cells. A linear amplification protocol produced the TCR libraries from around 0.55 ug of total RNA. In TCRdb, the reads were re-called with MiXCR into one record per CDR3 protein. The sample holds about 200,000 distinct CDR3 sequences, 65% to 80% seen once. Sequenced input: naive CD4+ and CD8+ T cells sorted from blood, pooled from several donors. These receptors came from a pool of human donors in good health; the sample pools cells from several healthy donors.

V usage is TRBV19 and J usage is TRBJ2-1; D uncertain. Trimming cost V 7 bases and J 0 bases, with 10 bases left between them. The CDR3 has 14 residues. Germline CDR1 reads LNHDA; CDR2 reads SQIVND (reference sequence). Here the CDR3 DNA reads TGTGCCAGTAATAGCAGATACTCCTACAATGAGCAGTTCTTC. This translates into CASNSRYSYNEQFF. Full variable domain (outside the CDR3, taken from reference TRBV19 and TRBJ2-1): DGGITQSPKYLFRKEGQNVTLSCEQNLNHDAMYWYRQDPGQGLRLIYYSQIVNDFQKGDIAEGYSVSREKKESFPLTVTSAQKNPTAFYLCASNSRYSYNEQFFGPGTRLTVL.

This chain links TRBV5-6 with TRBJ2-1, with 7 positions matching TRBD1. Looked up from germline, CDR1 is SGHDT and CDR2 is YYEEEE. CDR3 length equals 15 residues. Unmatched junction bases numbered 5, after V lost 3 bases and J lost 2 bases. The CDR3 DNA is TGTGCCAGCAGCTCTGACAGGGCCCCCTACAATGAGCAGTTCTTC. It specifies CASSSDRAPYNEQFF.

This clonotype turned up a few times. CDR3 bases: TGTGCCAGTAATGGGGGTAGGTATCGGGTGAACACTGAAGCTTTCTTT. Translated, it gives CASNGGRYRVNTEAFF. V usage is TRBV19 and J usage is TRBJ1-1; a possible D gene is TRBD1 (5 bases). Trimming cost V 7 bases and J 0 bases, with 18 bases left between them. This CDR3 is 16 amino acids long. The germline V gene has CDR1 LNHDA and CDR2 SQIVND (reference sequence).

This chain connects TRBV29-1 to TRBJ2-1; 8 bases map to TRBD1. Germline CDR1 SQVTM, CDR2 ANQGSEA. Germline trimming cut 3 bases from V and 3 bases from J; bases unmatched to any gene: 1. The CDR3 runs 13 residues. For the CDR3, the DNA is TGCAGCGTTGATGGACAGGGCTACAATGAGCAGTTCTTC. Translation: CSVDGQGYNEQFF.

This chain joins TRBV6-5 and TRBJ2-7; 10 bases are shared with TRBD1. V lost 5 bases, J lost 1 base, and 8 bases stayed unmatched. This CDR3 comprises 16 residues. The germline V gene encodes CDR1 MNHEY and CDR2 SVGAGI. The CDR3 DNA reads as TGTGCCAGCAGTCCCGGGACAGGGGCCGCATCCTACGAGCAGTACTTC. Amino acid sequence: CASSPGTGAASYEQYF.

The CDR3: CASTPGWTPYEQYF. The DNA of the CDR3 is TGTGCCAGTACCCCGGGCTGGACACCCTACGAGCAGTACTTC. The chain employs TRBV19 and TRBJ2-7, with D tentatively TRBD1 (5 bases). V gave up 7 bases and J gave up 2 bases, with 15 bases separating them. The length of the CDR3 is 14 residues. Per the germline V gene, CDR1 is LNHDA and CDR2 is SQIVND (reference sequence).

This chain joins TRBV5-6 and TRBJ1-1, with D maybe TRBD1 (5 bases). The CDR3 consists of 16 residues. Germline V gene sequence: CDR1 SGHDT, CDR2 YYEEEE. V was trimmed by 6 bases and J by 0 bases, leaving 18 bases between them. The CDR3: CASTGTGTIMNTEAFF. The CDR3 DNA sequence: TGTGCCAGCACCGGAACCGGGACGATCATGAACACTGAAGCTTTCTTT.

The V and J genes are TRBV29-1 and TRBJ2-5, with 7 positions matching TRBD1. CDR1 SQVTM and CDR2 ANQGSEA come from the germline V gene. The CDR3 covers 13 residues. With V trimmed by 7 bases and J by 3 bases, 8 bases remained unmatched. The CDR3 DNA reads TGCAGCGCCTCATGGGACAGAAAAGAGACCCAGTACTTC. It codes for CSASWDRKETQYF.

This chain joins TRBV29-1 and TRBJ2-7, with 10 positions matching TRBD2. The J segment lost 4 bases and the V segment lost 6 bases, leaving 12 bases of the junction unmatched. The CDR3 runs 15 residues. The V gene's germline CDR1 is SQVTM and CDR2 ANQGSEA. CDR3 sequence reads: CSVITSSGSFYEQYF. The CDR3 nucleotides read TGCAGCGTGATCACTTCTAGCGGGAGCTTTTACGAGCAGTACTTC.